Following are 7 T cell receptor beta chains from one sample sequenced in a study of spatial heterogeneity in lung cancer. Time point reported: sample taken at primary tumor resection. TCRdb redid the calling of the 5' RACE reads with MiXCR, one entry per CDR3 protein. The repertoire holds some 41,000 distinct CDR3 sequences, with 6.5% to 7% as singletons. The specimen was PBMCs, collected at surgery. These receptors all come from a female donor with early-stage non-small cell lung cancer.

The rearrangement uses TRBV6-5 and TRBJ1-2, with no clear D. Per germline, CDR1 MNHEY and CDR2 SVGAGI. This CDR3 is 17 amino acids long. Trimming stripped 5 bases from V and 0 bases from J, with 19 bases between. CDR3 region: CASSPGPHRKANYGYTF. CDR3 bases: TGTGCCAGCAGTCCGGGCCCCCACAGAAAAGCTAACTATGGCTACACCTTC.

As to this clonotype: A much larger clone lies a single base off, so this may be a read error. The chain is built from TRBV3-1 and TRBJ1-4, with D maybe TRBD1 (5 bases). The CDR3 has 15 residues. Deletions cut 2 bases from V and 4 bases from J, with 11 bases between. The germline CDR1 and CDR2 sequences are LGHDT and YNNKEL (reference sequence). In DNA form, the CDR3 reads TGTGCCAGCAGCCAACGGGGGAAAATTAATGAAAAACTGTTTTTT. Its translation: CASSQRGKINEKLFF.

V usage is TRBV3-1 and J usage is TRBJ2-1; perhaps TRBD2 as D (6 bases). The CDR3 is 12 residues long. The V and J ends lost 6 bases and 9 bases respectively, with 12 bases between them. Germline V gene lookup returns CDR1 LGHDT and CDR2 YNNKEL (reference sequence). CDR3 in amino acids: CASRKDGGEQFF. The CDR3 DNA reads as TGTGCCAGCAGAAAGGACGGGGGTGAGCAGTTCTTC.

For this clonotype: A much larger clonotype is one base distant, so this may be a read error. The conserved phenylalanine or tryptophan is not found at the CDR3 terminus, so this likely reflects a read error. This chain uses TRBV30 with TRBJ1-5, with D unclear. The V and J ends lost 0 bases and 4 bases respectively, with 7 bases between them. The germline V gene encodes CDR1 GTSNPN and CDR2 SVGIG (reference sequence). CDR3 length: 13 amino acids. Here the CDR3 DNA reads TGTGCCTGGAGTGTACGGAAAAATCAGCCCCAGCATATT. Protein: CAWSVRKNQPQHI.

This clonotype came up many times. The V and J genes are TRBV4-2 and TRBJ2-1; a weak D match, TRBD2 (6 bases). Looked up from germline, CDR1 is LGHNA and CDR2 is YNFKEQ. This CDR3 comprises 17 residues. V lost 0 bases, J lost 0 bases, and 12 bases lay in between. DNA for the CDR3: TGTGCCAGCAGCCAAGAAGGCGGGGCGAGCTCCTACAATGAGCAGTTCTTC. It codes for CASSQEGGASSYNEQFF.

This clonotype was observed at least ten times. The rearrangement joins TRBV4-2 to TRBJ1-2, with D tentatively TRBD1 (5 bases). The germline CDR1 and CDR2 sequences are LGHNA and YNFKEQ. This CDR3 comprises 14 residues. Trimming took off 3 bases at V and 5 bases at J, with 13 bases between the two ends. The CDR3 is CASSHENRIYGYTF. The CDR3, as DNA: TGTGCCAGCAGCCATGAGAACAGGATATATGGCTACACCTTC.

This clonotype was seen many times. The chain combines TRBV4-3 with TRBJ1-4; TRBD1 matches 8 bases. V gave up 2 bases and J gave up 8 bases; unmatched junction bases: 7. CDR1 is LGHNA, CDR2 YSLEER, per germline. The CDR3 covers 15 residues. CDR3 sequence reads: CASSQRQGMGEKLFF. The CDR3 DNA follows: TGCGCCAGCAGCCAAAGACAGGGGATGGGAGAAAAACTGTTTTTT.